A single TCR beta chain is shown here with its context. Germline V lookup: CDR1 SQVTM, CDR2 ANQGSEA. Trimming shortened V by 2 bases and J by 6 bases, and 16 bases separated the two germline ends. The CDR3 covers 14 residues. Use of 60 Vbeta and 13 Jbeta primers characterized the PCR. The method was immunoSEQ multiplex PCR; TCRdb's version includes in-frame clones alone and lacks a portion of them. The data hold about 110,000 clones, with 81% observed a single time. These data are taken from a study of cytomegalovirus exposure and HLA in healthy donors. This TCR derives from a man younger than 45 in good health and CMV-seronegative. Material: PBMCs. This chain joins TRBV29-1 and TRBJ2-5; TRBD1 is a possible D gene (6 bases). The CDR3 sequence is CSVEPPHRAKTQYF. The CDR3 nucleotides read TGCAGCGTTGAACCCCCACACAGGGCCAAGACCCAGTACTTC. Looking up the rest from reference TRBV29-1 and TRBJ2-5 gives the full variable domain: SAVISQKPSRDICQRGTSLTIQCQVDSQVTMMFWYRQQPGQSLTLIATANQGSEATYESGFVIDKFPISRPNLTFSTLTVSNMSPEDSSIYLCSVEPPHRAKTQYFGPGTRLLVL.